The 4 T cell receptor beta chains below were found in one sample sequenced in a study of early T cells in non-severe SARS-CoV-2 infection. TCRdb independently ran MiXCR on the 5' RACE reads; one entry per CDR3 protein. This sample has 70,000 to 90,000 distinct CDR3 sequences; about 12% occur once, and the top ten carry roughly 3.1%. Material: whole blood. The receptors here all came from an adult who was a healthcare worker with PCR-confirmed SARS-CoV-2 infection or an uninfected control (not recorded which).

The J gene is TRBJ2-2, the V gene TRBV18, with 7 bases fitting TRBD1. V dropped 10 bases and J dropped 5; count of bases not matched to a gene: 22. Per the germline V gene, CDR1 is KGHSH and CDR2 is LQKENI. The CDR3 sequence is 18 residues long. The CDR3 nucleotides read TGTGCCAATTCCCGGGACAGTGGACTCAGGATAGGAACCGGGGAGCTGTTTTTT. Translation: CANSRDSGLRIGTGELFF.

This clonotype was seen ten or more times. The V and J genes are TRBV27 and TRBJ2-3; D is undetermined. V was shortened by 8 bases and J by 5 bases, with 5 bases between the two germline ends. The CDR3 spans 10 residues. The V gene's germline CDR1 is MNHEY and CDR2 SMNVEV (reference sequence). The CDR3 DNA reads as TGTGCCAGCTTTGGAGATACGCAGTATTTT. This translates into CASFGDTQYF.

This clonotype was observed many times. The rearrangement joins TRBV11-2 to TRBJ1-1; D uncertain. V was clipped by 1 base and J by 4 bases, with 10 bases between them. From germline, CDR1 is SGHAT and CDR2 FQNNGV. The CDR3 is 14 amino acids. CDR3 sequence reads: CASSLGPMGTEAFF. CDR3 in DNA: TGTGCCAGCAGCTTAGGGCCGATGGGCACTGAAGCTTTCTTT.

V usage is TRBV3-1 and J usage is TRBJ2-3; the match to TRBD1 covers 7 bases. Germline CDR1 LGHDT, CDR2 YNNKEL (reference sequence). The CDR3 runs to 15 residues. V lost 4 bases and J lost 2; bases outside the gene matches: 6. This chain's CDR3 is CASSPRDSFTDTQYF. Here the CDR3 DNA reads TGTGCCAGCAGCCCGAGGGACAGTTTCACAGATACGCAGTATTTT.